This T cell receptor beta chain was captured by sequencing in a study of T cell repertoires in cytomegalovirus infection. This clonotype has a handful of counts. Its antigen is still unknown. A single record per CDR3 protein comes from TCRdb applying MiXCR to the reads. The sample consists of 200,000 or so distinct CDR3 sequences, roughly a fifth of them appearing once. Points from the study as a whole: CMV-specific TCR beta clonotypes restricted by HLA-C were the ones dominating the ex vivo response.

The sequenced sample consisted of PBMCs. The source is a human donor in good health (CMV status not recorded). Some clones in this sample may be carry-over from other donors' samples.

The CDR3 DNA sequence: TGTGCCAGCAGTCCTACTAGCGGGAACGTCTACAATGAGCAGTTCTTC. Its translation: CASSPTSGNVYNEQFF. The chain carries TRBV28 and TRBJ2-1, with 10 bases that match TRBD2. In germline, CDR1 is MDHEN, CDR2 SYDVKM. The trim removed 5 bases at V and 3 bases at J, leaving 7 bases unmatched. The CDR3 extends over 16 amino acids.